These T cell receptor beta chains were read from a single sample in a study of blood T cell repertoires in COVID-19. Sequencing used immunoSEQ multiplex PCR; TCRdb keeps in-frame clones, though not all of them. The sample carries 200,000 to 250,000 clones, 70% to 85% recorded once. Sequenced material: PBMCs or T cells enriched from blood (not recorded which). These receptors came from a woman aged 55 to 70 who had recovered from COVID-19. Both conserved end residues are part of each CDR3. D genes are given only for firm matches. Size values are once, few and many counts, or a class for expanded clones, and some rows have none.

d_call: NA
clone_size: NA
v_call: TRBV7-8
j_call: TRBJ1-2
cdr3_aa: CASSLAWASYGYTF
cdr3_nt: TGTGCCAGCAGCTTGGCCTGGGCGTCCTATGGCTACACCTTC

d_call: NA
clone_size: few
v_call: TRBV2
j_call: TRBJ2-1
cdr3_aa: CASSDFRGIRNEQFF
cdr3_nt: TGTGCCAGCAGTGATTTTAGGGGGATACGCAATGAGCAGTTCTTC

d_call: TRBD1
clone_size: NA
v_call: TRBV29-1
j_call: TRBJ2-1
cdr3_aa: CSVERGPPFF
cdr3_nt: TGCAGCGTTGAAAGGGGGCCCCCGTTCTTC

d_call: NA
clone_size: once
v_call: TRBV5-6
j_call: TRBJ2-2
cdr3_aa: CASSSQTREAYTGELFF
cdr3_nt: TGTGCCAGCAGCTCCCAAACGAGGGAGGCCTACACCGGGGAGCTGTTTTTT

d_call: NA
clone_size: NA
v_call: TRBV29-1
j_call: TRBJ1-1
cdr3_aa: CSAVIGKAFF
cdr3_nt: TGCAGCGCCGTAATCGGGAAAGCTTTCTTT

d_call: NA
clone_size: NA
v_call: TRBV19
j_call: TRBJ1-5
cdr3_aa: CASTQGAGFNQPQHF
cdr3_nt: TGTGCCAGTACCCAGGGCGCGGGGTTCAATCAGCCCCAGCATTTT

d_call: NA
clone_size: few
v_call: TRBV4-2
j_call: TRBJ1-3
cdr3_aa: CASSQALSGTPSSGNTIYF
cdr3_nt: TGTGCCAGCAGCCAAGCCCTTTCCGGGACACCAAGCTCTGGAAACACCATATATTTT

d_call: TRBD2
clone_size: few
v_call: TRBV5-1
j_call: TRBJ2-7
cdr3_aa: CASSRGLAGGVYEQYF
cdr3_nt: TGCGCCAGCAGCCGGGGCCTAGCGGGAGGGGTCTACGAGCAGTACTTC

d_call: TRBD1
clone_size: NA
v_call: TRBV7-9
j_call: TRBJ1-2
cdr3_aa: CASTQGRYGYTF
cdr3_nt: TGTGCCAGTACACAGGGGCGGTATGGCTACACCTTC

d_call: NA
clone_size: NA
v_call: TRBV10-3
j_call: TRBJ1-1
cdr3_aa: CAISPGVDTEAFF
cdr3_nt: TGTGCCATCAGTCCAGGGGTCGACACTGAAGCTTTCTTT

d_call: NA
clone_size: NA
v_call: TRBV6-5
j_call: TRBJ2-1
cdr3_aa: CASSSIVTYNEQFF
cdr3_nt: TGTGCCAGCAGTTCAATCGTCACTTACAATGAGCAGTTCTTC

d_call: NA
clone_size: once
v_call: TRBV27
j_call: TRBJ1-2
cdr3_aa: CASSSQNQYGYTF
cdr3_nt: TGTGCCAGCAGTTCCCAGAACCAATATGGCTACACCTTC

d_call: NA
clone_size: once
v_call: TRBV20-1
j_call: TRBJ1-3
cdr3_aa: CSASDNRRSGNTIYF
cdr3_nt: TGCAGTGCTAGTGATAACAGACGCTCTGGAAACACCATATATTTT

d_call: TRBD1
clone_size: NA
v_call: TRBV4-1
j_call: TRBJ2-7
cdr3_aa: CASSQVPGQGGYEQYF
cdr3_nt: TGCGCCAGCAGCCAAGTCCCGGGACAGGGAGGTTACGAGCAGTACTTC

d_call: NA
clone_size: NA
v_call: TRBV7-9
j_call: TRBJ2-1
cdr3_aa: CASSPGTPEQFF
cdr3_nt: TGTGCCAGCAGTCCCGGGACACCTGAGCAGTTCTTC

d_call: NA
clone_size: NA
v_call: TRBV12-3/TRBV12-4
j_call: TRBJ2-7
cdr3_aa: CASSRDTASGQGF
cdr3_nt: TGTGCCAGCAGTAGGGACACGGCCTCGGGGCAGGGCTTC

d_call: NA
clone_size: NA
v_call: TRBV11-3
j_call: TRBJ2-7
cdr3_aa: CASSFASNYEQYF
cdr3_nt: TGTGCCAGCAGCTTTGCTAGCAACTACGAGCAGTACTTC

d_call: TRBD2
clone_size: NA
v_call: TRBV7-2
j_call: TRBJ2-1
cdr3_aa: CASRVAGARYNEQFF
cdr3_nt: TGTGCCAGCAGGGTAGCGGGAGCCCGTTACAATGAGCAGTTCTTC

d_call: NA
clone_size: NA
v_call: TRBV11-3
j_call: TRBJ2-6
cdr3_aa: CASSLRSSSGANVLTF
cdr3_nt: TGTGCCAGCAGCCTCCGATCGAGCTCTGGGGCCAACGTCCTGACTTTC

d_call: TRBD2
clone_size: NA
v_call: TRBV14
j_call: TRBJ2-5
cdr3_aa: CASSQGATSAFFMETQYF
cdr3_nt: TGTGCCAGCAGCCAAGGGGCTACTAGCGCATTTTTTATGGAGACCCAGTACTTC

d_call: TRBD1
clone_size: once
v_call: TRBV29-1
j_call: TRBJ1-5
cdr3_aa: CSVPSDRGHRQPQHF
cdr3_nt: TGCAGCGTCCCTTCGGACAGGGGGCATCGGCAGCCCCAGCATTTT

d_call: NA
clone_size: NA
v_call: TRBV5-5
j_call: TRBJ1-1
cdr3_aa: CASSSRVATEAFF
cdr3_nt: TGTGCCAGCAGCTCCAGGGTTGCCACTGAAGCTTTCTTT

d_call: NA
clone_size: NA
v_call: TRBV6-6
j_call: TRBJ2-7
cdr3_aa: CASSDKLTREQYF
cdr3_nt: TGTGCCAGCTCCGATAAATTGACAAGGGAGCAGTACTTC

d_call: NA
clone_size: NA
v_call: TRBV12-3/TRBV12-4
j_call: TRBJ2-7
cdr3_aa: CASSPSRLREQYF
cdr3_nt: TGTGCCAGCAGTCCCTCACGATTGAGGGAGCAGTACTTC

d_call: TRBD1
clone_size: once
v_call: TRBV10-2
j_call: TRBJ1-4
cdr3_aa: CASSETGQGEKLFF
cdr3_nt: TGCGCCAGCAGTGAAACGGGACAGGGTGAAAAACTGTTTTTT

d_call: NA
clone_size: NA
v_call: TRBV2
j_call: TRBJ1-6
cdr3_aa: CASSEALPVLSSPLHF
cdr3_nt: TGTGCCAGCAGTGAAGCGCTTCCGGTCCTCTCTTCACCCCTCCACTTT

d_call: NA
clone_size: NA
v_call: TRBV7-2
j_call: TRBJ1-2
cdr3_aa: CASSLASVAFNYGYTF
cdr3_nt: TGTGCCAGCAGCTTAGCGAGTGTCGCGTTCAACTATGGCTACACCTTC

d_call: NA
clone_size: NA
v_call: TRBV20-1
j_call: TRBJ2-5
cdr3_aa: CSASPAQETQYF
cdr3_nt: TGCAGTGCCAGTCCAGCGCAAGAGACCCAGTACTTC

d_call: NA
clone_size: NA
v_call: TRBV6-5
j_call: TRBJ1-1
cdr3_aa: CASSYSTAGTEAFF
cdr3_nt: TGTGCCAGCAGTTACTCAACGGCGGGCACTGAAGCTTTCTTT

d_call: NA
clone_size: few
v_call: TRBV10-2
j_call: TRBJ1-1
cdr3_aa: CASSESTGLDTEAFF
cdr3_nt: TGCGCCAGCAGTGAGTCGACGGGGTTGGACACTGAAGCTTTCTTT

d_call: NA
clone_size: NA
v_call: TRBV9
j_call: TRBJ1-2
cdr3_aa: CASSGTDTNYGYTF
cdr3_nt: TGTGCCAGCAGCGGGACAGATACTAACTATGGCTACACCTTC

d_call: NA
clone_size: NA
v_call: TRBV7-8
j_call: TRBJ1-3
cdr3_aa: CASSYSDSGNTIYF
cdr3_nt: TGTGCCAGCAGCTACTCCGACTCTGGAAACACCATATATTTT

d_call: TRBD1
clone_size: NA
v_call: TRBV5-5
j_call: TRBJ2-3
cdr3_aa: CASSRRDRDLTDTQYF
cdr3_nt: TGTGCCAGCAGCCGGAGGGACAGGGATTTAACAGATACGCAGTATTTT

d_call: TRBD1
clone_size: NA
v_call: TRBV15
j_call: TRBJ1-4
cdr3_aa: CATSREFGQGAPNEKLFF
cdr3_nt: TGTGCCACCAGCAGAGAATTCGGACAGGGGGCACCTAATGAAAAACTGTTTTTT

d_call: TRBD2
clone_size: NA
v_call: TRBV29-1
j_call: TRBJ2-1
cdr3_aa: CSVDGTSGRTVNEQFF
cdr3_nt: TGCAGCGTGGATGGGACTAGCGGGAGGACGGTCAATGAGCAGTTCTTC

d_call: TRBD1
clone_size: NA
v_call: TRBV4-3
j_call: TRBJ2-6
cdr3_aa: CASSQDLWEGTGASVLTF
cdr3_nt: TGCGCCAGCAGCCAAGATCTTTGGGAGGGGACAGGGGCATCCGTCCTGACTTTC

d_call: TRBD2
clone_size: few
v_call: TRBV7-2
j_call: TRBJ2-5
cdr3_aa: CASSLASGGRETQYF
cdr3_nt: TGTGCCAGCAGCTTAGCTAGCGGGGGCCGGGAGACCCAGTACTTC

d_call: NA
clone_size: NA
v_call: TRBV6-1
j_call: TRBJ2-1
cdr3_aa: CASSEAGPADRLVF
cdr3_nt: TGTGCCAGCAGTGAAGCGGGGCCAGCCGATAGGCTGGTCTTC

d_call: NA
clone_size: NA
v_call: TRBV4-3
j_call: TRBJ1-5
cdr3_aa: CASSQDVHNMEPQHF
cdr3_nt: TGCGCCAGCAGCCAAGATGTGCACAACATGGAGCCCCAGCATTTT

d_call: TRBD1
clone_size: few
v_call: TRBV27
j_call: TRBJ1-2
cdr3_aa: CASSLLGQGASGYTF
cdr3_nt: TGTGCCAGCAGTTTGTTAGGACAGGGGGCTAGTGGCTACACCTTC

d_call: NA
clone_size: once
v_call: TRBV5-1
j_call: TRBJ2-5
cdr3_aa: CASSLTMETQYF
cdr3_nt: TGCGCCAGCAGCTTGACAATGGAGACCCAGTACTTC

d_call: TRBD2
clone_size: NA
v_call: TRBV30
j_call: TRBJ2-1
cdr3_aa: CAWSLGLAGVSEQFF
cdr3_nt: TGTGCCTGGAGTCTCGGGCTAGCGGGAGTAAGTGAGCAGTTCTTC

d_call: NA
clone_size: NA
v_call: TRBV6-5
j_call: TRBJ1-2
cdr3_aa: CASSYRGGGYTF
cdr3_nt: TGTGCCAGCAGTTACAGGGGCGGAGGCTACACCTTC

d_call: TRBD1
clone_size: NA
v_call: TRBV3-1/TRBV3-2
j_call: TRBJ1-3
cdr3_aa: CASSLRPGQGAISGNTIYF
cdr3_nt: TGTGCCAGCAGCTTAAGACCGGGACAGGGGGCAATATCTGGAAACACCATATATTTT

d_call: NA
clone_size: NA
v_call: TRBV6-4
j_call: TRBJ1-6
cdr3_aa: CASSDSYGNSPLHF
cdr3_nt: TGTGCCAGCAGTGACTCCTACGGGAATTCACCCCTCCACTTT

d_call: NA
clone_size: NA
v_call: TRBV5-1
j_call: TRBJ2-1
cdr3_aa: CASSSPEEFNEQFF
cdr3_nt: TGCGCCAGCAGCTCCCCCGAGGAGTTTAATGAGCAGTTCTTC

d_call: NA
clone_size: NA
v_call: TRBV12-3/TRBV12-4
j_call: TRBJ2-1
cdr3_aa: CASSLTTGRGFF
cdr3_nt: TGTGCCAGCAGTTTAACCACCGGGCGGGGGTTCTTC

d_call: NA
clone_size: NA
v_call: TRBV12-3/TRBV12-4
j_call: TRBJ1-4
cdr3_aa: CASSLAGGAKLFF
cdr3_nt: TGTGCCAGCAGTTTAGCGGGGGGGGCAAAACTGTTTTTT

d_call: TRBD2
clone_size: NA
v_call: TRBV5-4
j_call: TRBJ2-5
cdr3_aa: CASRSGGVREETQYF
cdr3_nt: TGTGCCAGCAGATCTGGGGGGGTACGGGAAGAGACCCAGTACTTC

d_call: NA
clone_size: NA
v_call: TRBV6-2/TRBV6-3
j_call: TRBJ2-2
cdr3_aa: CASSSTWRITGELFF
cdr3_nt: TGTGCCAGCAGTTCCACTTGGCGGATCACCGGGGAGCTGTTTTTT

d_call: NA
clone_size: NA
v_call: TRBV5-4
j_call: TRBJ1-2
cdr3_aa: CASSLSREVGYGYTF
cdr3_nt: TGTGCCAGCAGCTTGAGCAGGGAGGTAGGCTATGGCTACACCTTC

d_call: TRBD2
clone_size: NA
v_call: TRBV4-1
j_call: TRBJ2-1
cdr3_aa: CASSPLRTSGRAARNEQFF
cdr3_nt: TGCGCCAGCAGCCCTCTTAGGACTAGCGGGAGGGCGGCGCGGAATGAGCAGTTCTTC

d_call: NA
clone_size: NA
v_call: TRBV5-4
j_call: TRBJ1-5
cdr3_aa: CASSPDQGTQPQHF
cdr3_nt: TGTGCCAGCAGCCCGGACCAGGGAACTCAGCCCCAGCATTTT

d_call: NA
clone_size: NA
v_call: TRBV2
j_call: TRBJ1-2
cdr3_aa: CASSEERRGGGYTF
cdr3_nt: TGTGCCAGCAGTGAAGAGCGTCGCGGAGGTGGCTACACCTTC

d_call: NA
clone_size: once
v_call: TRBV18
j_call: TRBJ1-1
cdr3_aa: CASSPPNSMNTEAFF
cdr3_nt: TGTGCCAGCTCACCACCGAACAGTATGAACACTGAAGCTTTCTTT

d_call: NA
clone_size: NA
v_call: TRBV4-2
j_call: TRBJ2-7
cdr3_aa: CASSHSVREEQYF
cdr3_nt: TGTGCCAGCAGCCACTCCGTCCGGGAAGAGCAGTACTTC

d_call: NA
clone_size: NA
v_call: TRBV7-9
j_call: TRBJ1-1
cdr3_aa: CASSSEAGREAFF
cdr3_nt: TGTGCCAGCAGCTCAGAGGCCGGGAGGGAAGCTTTCTTT

d_call: TRBD1
clone_size: NA
v_call: TRBV5-8
j_call: TRBJ1-6
cdr3_aa: CASSKGPGQGWSPLHF
cdr3_nt: TGTGCCAGCAGTAAGGGGCCGGGACAGGGTTGGTCACCCCTCCACTTT

d_call: NA
clone_size: NA
v_call: TRBV21-1
j_call: TRBJ1-4
cdr3_aa: CASSKTGNSNEKLFF
cdr3_nt: TGTGCCAGCAGCAAAACGGGGAATTCTAATGAAAAACTGTTTTTT

d_call: NA
clone_size: few
v_call: TRBV7-2
j_call: TRBJ2-2
cdr3_aa: CASSFVGHNTGELFF
cdr3_nt: TGTGCCAGCAGCTTTGTGGGGCACAACACCGGGGAGCTGTTTTTT